The rows below give T cell receptor beta chains drawn from one sample of a study of T cell repertoires in aging, cancer and after chemotherapy. Via MiXCR, TCRdb re-called the multiplex PCR reads, giving one row per CDR3 protein. In the table there are 10,000 to 12,000 distinct CDR3 sequences, 20% to 30% of which are singletons. The sequenced sample was blood. These receptors were collected from a human donor in good health. CDR3s include the opening cysteine and the closing phenylalanine or tryptophan. Fields, in order: clone size, J gene, D gene, V gene, CDR3 DNA, CDR3 protein. The D gene is left open where the match is weak. Clone size is not always given. Where it is, it says once, few, many or a class for expanded clones.

. | TRBJ1-2 | . | TRBV5-4 | TGTGCCAGCAGCTTGGAGGCAGGATCCTATGGCTACACCTTC | CASSLEAGSYGYTF
. | TRBJ1-4 | . | TRBV7-9 | TGTGCCAGCAGCTTGGCGTTAAGAGAAAAACTGTTTTTT | CASSLALREKLFF
medium-sized | TRBJ2-3 | . | TRBV6-5 | TGTGCCAGCAGTTACTCGCCCCTTTCTCCAGATACGCAGTATTTT | CASSYSPLSPDTQYF
medium-sized | TRBJ2-1 | . | TRBV6-5 | TGTGCCAGCAGTTACTCTCCCGGCAGTGAGCAGTTCTTC | CASSYSPGSEQFF
. | TRBJ2-1 | . | TRBV20-1 | TGCAGTGCTAGACCCTGGACTAACTACAATGAGCAGTTCTTC | CSARPWTNYNEQFF
few | TRBJ1-1 | TRBD1 | TRBV20-1 | TGCAGTGCTAGAGAACAGGGGGCCGTGACCGCTTTCTTT | CSAREQGAVTAFF
. | TRBJ2-5 | . | TRBV19 | TGTGCCAGTAGTGGACAGACGGGCCGAGAGACCCAGTACTTC | CASSGQTGRETQYF
. | TRBJ2-7 | TRBD1 | TRBV6-1 | TGTGCCAGCAGTAAACAGGGGGTATCCCCATACGAGCAGTACTTC | CASSKQGVSPYEQYF
. | TRBJ2-3 | TRBD2 | TRBV4-1 | TGCGCCAGTAATCTAGCGGGGACAGATACGCAGTATTTT | CASNLAGTDTQYF
few | TRBJ1-4 | . | TRBV21-1 | TGTGCCAGCAGCGAGGGAGCAAGAGCAACTAATGAAAAACTGTTTTTT | CASSEGARATNEKLFF
. | TRBJ1-1 | . | TRBV5-3 | TGTGCCAGTCCACAGGGAATGGACACTGAAGCTTTCTTT | CASPQGMDTEAFF
. | TRBJ2-2 | . | TRBV7-9 | TGTGCCAGCAGCTCCTTTCTCCGGGACCGGAACACCGGGGAGCTGTTTTTT | CASSSFLRDRNTGELFF
few | TRBJ1-2 | TRBD1 | TRBV7-9 | TGTGCCAGCAGCCCAGGACAGGGAAACTATGGCTACACCTTC | CASSPGQGNYGYTF
few | TRBJ1-2 | . | TRBV20-1 | TGCAGTGCTAGAATGGGGTCTGGCTACACCTTC | CSARMGSGYTF
few | TRBJ2-3 | TRBD2 | TRBV13 | TGTGCCAGCAGCGGTACAGCTTGGACTAGCGGGGGCCTTAGCACAGATACGCAGTATTTT | CASSGTAWTSGGLSTDTQYF
few | TRBJ1-4 | . | TRBV6-5 | TGTGCCAGCAGTTACCGGCACAATGAAAAACTGTTTTTT | CASSYRHNEKLFF
. | TRBJ2-5 | TRBD2 | TRBV10-3 | TGTGCCATAGCCCCCGGGGGGGGCCCGGTAAAGACCCAGTACTTC | CAIAPGGGPVKTQYF
. | TRBJ1-5 | . | TRBV6-6 | TGTGCCAGCAGTTACTCGGTGGGCAGGACCAATCAGCCCCAGCATTTT | CASSYSVGRTNQPQHF
. | TRBJ2-7 | . | TRBV4-1 | TGCGCCAGCACCCTAGGGGCAGGGTCCTCCTACGAGCAGTACTTC | CASTLGAGSSYEQYF
medium-sized | TRBJ1-1 | TRBD1 | TRBV30 | TGTGCCTGGGAACCGGGACAGGGGGACACTGAAGCTTTCTTT | CAWEPGQGDTEAFF
medium-sized | TRBJ1-1 | . | TRBV19 | TGTGCCAGTAGTATAGTTCCCCTCATGAACACTGAAGCTTTCTTT | CASSIVPLMNTEAFF
few | TRBJ2-1 | TRBD2 | TRBV19 | TGTGCCAGTAAGGCGAGCGGGGGGCTCTCCTACAATGAGCAGTTCTTC | CASKASGGLSYNEQFF
. | TRBJ2-3 | . | TRBV20-1 | TGCAGTGCTAGTGGCACAGATACGCAGTATTTT | CSASGTDTQYF
few | TRBJ1-1 | . | TRBV25-1 | TGTGCCAGCAGTGACGAAAACCAGGTGGTAATGAACACTGAAGCTTTCTTT | CASSDENQVVMNTEAFF
. | TRBJ2-7 | TRBD1 | TRBV5-1 | TGCGCCAGCAGACCATCCGGGACAGGGCCCTACGAGCAGTACTTC | CASRPSGTGPYEQYF
medium-sized | TRBJ1-2 | TRBD1 | TRBV15 | TGTGCCACCAGCAGAAGGACAGGGGGTAACTATGGCTACACCTTC | CATSRRTGGNYGYTF
. | TRBJ1-4 | . | TRBV20-1 | TGCAGTGCTAGCAAGGGCGATGAAAAACTGTTTTTT | CSASKGDEKLFF
. | TRBJ1-2 | . | TRBV27 | TGTGCCAGCAGTTTTTTGACCGGGCCCCCCTATGGCTACACCTTC | CASSFLTGPPYGYTF
few | TRBJ2-3 | . | TRBV4-3 | TGCGCCAGCAGCCAAGATATCGCCGATACGCAGTATTTT | CASSQDIADTQYF